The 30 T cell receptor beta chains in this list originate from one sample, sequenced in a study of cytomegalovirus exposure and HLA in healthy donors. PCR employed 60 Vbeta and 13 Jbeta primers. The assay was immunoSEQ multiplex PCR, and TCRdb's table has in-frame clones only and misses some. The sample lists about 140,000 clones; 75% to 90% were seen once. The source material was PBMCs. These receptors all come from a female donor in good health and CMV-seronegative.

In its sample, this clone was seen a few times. The CDR3 protein is CASSRRDTQETQYF. In DNA form, the CDR3 reads TGTGCCAGCAGTCGTCGGGACACCCAAGAGACCCAGTACTTC. The genes are TRBV5-6 and TRBJ2-5, with a tentative D call TRBD1 (6 bases). CDR3 size: 14 residues. The V gene's germline CDR1 is SGHDT and CDR2 YYEEEE. V lost 5 bases and J lost 1, with 12 bases in between.

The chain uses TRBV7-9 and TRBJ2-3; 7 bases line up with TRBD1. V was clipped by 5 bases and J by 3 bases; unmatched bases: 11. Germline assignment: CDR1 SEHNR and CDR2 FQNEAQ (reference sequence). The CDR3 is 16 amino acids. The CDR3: CASSPEDRAFTDTQYF. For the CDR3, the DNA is TGTGCCAGCAGCCCAGAAGACAGGGCTTTTACAGATACGCAGTATTTT.

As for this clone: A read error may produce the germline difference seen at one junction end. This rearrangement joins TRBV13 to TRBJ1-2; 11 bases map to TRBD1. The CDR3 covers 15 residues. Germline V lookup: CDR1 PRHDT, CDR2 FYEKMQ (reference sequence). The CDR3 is CASSIGTGGNYGYTF. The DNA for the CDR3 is TGTGCCAGCAGCATAGGGACAGGGGGAAACTATGGCTACACCTTC.

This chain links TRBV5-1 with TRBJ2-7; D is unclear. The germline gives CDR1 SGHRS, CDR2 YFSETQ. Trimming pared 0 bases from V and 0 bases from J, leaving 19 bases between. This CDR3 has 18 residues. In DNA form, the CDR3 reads TGCGCCAGCAGCTTGGGTGTGGCGGAACAAAGATACTCCTACGAGCAGTACTTC. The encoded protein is CASSLGVAEQRYSYEQYF.

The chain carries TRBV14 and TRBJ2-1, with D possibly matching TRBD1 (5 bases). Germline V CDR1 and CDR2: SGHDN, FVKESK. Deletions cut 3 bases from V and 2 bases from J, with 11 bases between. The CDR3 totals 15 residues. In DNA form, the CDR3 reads TGTGCCAGCAGCCACAAGGACAAGACCTACAATGAGCAGTTCTTC. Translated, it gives CASSHKDKTYNEQFF.

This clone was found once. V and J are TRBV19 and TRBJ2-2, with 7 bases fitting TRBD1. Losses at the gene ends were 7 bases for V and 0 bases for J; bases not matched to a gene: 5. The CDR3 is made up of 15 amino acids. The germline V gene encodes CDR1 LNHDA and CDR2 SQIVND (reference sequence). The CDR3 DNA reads TGTGCCAGTATTCCGGGACAGACGAACACCGGGGAGCTGTTTTTT. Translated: CASIPGQTNTGELFF.

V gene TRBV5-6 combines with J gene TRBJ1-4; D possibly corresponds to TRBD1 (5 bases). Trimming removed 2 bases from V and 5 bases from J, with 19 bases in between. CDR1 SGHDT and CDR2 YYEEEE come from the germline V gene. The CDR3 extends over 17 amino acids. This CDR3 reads CASSFTPLQAGNEKLFF. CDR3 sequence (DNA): TGTGCCAGCAGCTTCACACCCTTACAGGCGGGGAATGAAAAACTGTTTTTT.

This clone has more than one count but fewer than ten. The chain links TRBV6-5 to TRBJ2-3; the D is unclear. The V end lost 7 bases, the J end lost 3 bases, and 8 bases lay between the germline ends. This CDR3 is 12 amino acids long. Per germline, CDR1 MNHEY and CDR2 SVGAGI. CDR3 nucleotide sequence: TGTGCCAGCATTTCGCGTACAGATACGCAGTATTTT. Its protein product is CASISRTDTQYF.

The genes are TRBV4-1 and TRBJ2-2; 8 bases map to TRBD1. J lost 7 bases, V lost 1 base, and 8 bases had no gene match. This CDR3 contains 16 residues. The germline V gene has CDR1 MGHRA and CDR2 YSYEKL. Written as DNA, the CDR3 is TGCGCCAGCAGCCAAGTTCCGGACAGGGTTAACGGGGAGCTGTTTTTT. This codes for CASSQVPDRVNGELFF.

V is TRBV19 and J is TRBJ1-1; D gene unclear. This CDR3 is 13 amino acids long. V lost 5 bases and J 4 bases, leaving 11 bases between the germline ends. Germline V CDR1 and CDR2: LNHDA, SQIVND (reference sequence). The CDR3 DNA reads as TGTGCCAGTAGTGAAGTCCTGAGCACTGAAGCTTTCTTT. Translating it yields CASSEVLSTEAFF.

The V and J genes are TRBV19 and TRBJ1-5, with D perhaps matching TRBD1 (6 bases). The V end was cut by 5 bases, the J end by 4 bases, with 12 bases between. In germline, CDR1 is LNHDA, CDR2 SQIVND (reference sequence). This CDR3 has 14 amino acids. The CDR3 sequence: CASSLITGNQPQHF. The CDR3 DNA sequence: TGTGCCAGTAGTTTAATAACAGGGAATCAGCCCCAGCATTTT.

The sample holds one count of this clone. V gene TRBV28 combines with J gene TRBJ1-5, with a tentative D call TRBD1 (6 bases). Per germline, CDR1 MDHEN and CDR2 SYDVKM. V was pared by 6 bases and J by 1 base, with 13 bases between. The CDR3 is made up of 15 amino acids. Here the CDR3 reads CASRDPQGSNQPQHF. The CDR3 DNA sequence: TGTGCCAGCAGAGATCCCCAGGGGAGCAATCAGCCCCAGCATTTT.

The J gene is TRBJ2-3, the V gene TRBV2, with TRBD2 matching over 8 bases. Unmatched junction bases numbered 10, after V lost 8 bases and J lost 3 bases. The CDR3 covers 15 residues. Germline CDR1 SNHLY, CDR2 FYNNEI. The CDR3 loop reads CASAVSGSRTDTQYF. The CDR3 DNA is TGTGCCAGCGCCGTAAGCGGGAGCAGGACAGATACGCAGTATTTT.

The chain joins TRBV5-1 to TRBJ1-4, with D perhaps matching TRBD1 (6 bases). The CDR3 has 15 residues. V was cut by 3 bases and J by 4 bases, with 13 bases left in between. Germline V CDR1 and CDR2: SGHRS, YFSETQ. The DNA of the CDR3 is TGCGCCAGCAGCTCAACAGGGATGAATAATGAAAAACTGTTTTTT. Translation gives CASSSTGMNNEKLFF.

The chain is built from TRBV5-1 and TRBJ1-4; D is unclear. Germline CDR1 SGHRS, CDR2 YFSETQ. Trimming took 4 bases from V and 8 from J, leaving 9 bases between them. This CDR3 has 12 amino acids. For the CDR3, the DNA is TGCGCCAGCAGCGTAAACTTGGAAAAACTGTTTTTT. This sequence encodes CASSVNLEKLFF.

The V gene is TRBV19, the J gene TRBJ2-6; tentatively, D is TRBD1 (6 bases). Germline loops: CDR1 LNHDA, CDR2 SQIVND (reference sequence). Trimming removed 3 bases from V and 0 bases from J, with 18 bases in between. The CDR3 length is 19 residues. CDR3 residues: CASSISGTRPTSGANVLTF. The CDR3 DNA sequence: TGTGCCAGTAGTATTTCGGGGACACGCCCGACCTCTGGGGCCAACGTCCTGACTTTC.

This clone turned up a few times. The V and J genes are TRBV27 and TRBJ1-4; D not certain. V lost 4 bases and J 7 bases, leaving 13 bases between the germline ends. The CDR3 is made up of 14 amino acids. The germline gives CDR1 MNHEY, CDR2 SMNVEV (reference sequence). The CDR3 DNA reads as TGTGCCAGCAGTTACGAAATCCCTACTGAAAAACTGTTTTTT. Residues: CASSYEIPTEKLFF.

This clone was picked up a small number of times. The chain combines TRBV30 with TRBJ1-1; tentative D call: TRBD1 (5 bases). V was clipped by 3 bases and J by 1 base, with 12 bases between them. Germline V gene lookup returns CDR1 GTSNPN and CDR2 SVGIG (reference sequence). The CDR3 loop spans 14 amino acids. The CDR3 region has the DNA TGTGCCTGGAGCGTTGGGGGGGAGAACACTGAAGCTTTCTTT. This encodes CAWSVGGENTEAFF.

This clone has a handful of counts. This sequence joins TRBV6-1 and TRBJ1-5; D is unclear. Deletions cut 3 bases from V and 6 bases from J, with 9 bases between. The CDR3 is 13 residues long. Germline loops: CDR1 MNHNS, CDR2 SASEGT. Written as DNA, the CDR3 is TGTGCCAGCAGTGAGGGCAGAACTCAGCCCCAGCATTTT. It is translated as CASSEGRTQPQHF.

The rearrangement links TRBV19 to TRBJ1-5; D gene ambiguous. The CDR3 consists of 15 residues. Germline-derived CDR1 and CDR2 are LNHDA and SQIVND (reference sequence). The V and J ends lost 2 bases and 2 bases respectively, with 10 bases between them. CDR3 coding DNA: TGTGCCAGTAGTATAAACCCGGCGGGCAATCAGCCCCAGCATTTT. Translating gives CASSINPAGNQPQHF.

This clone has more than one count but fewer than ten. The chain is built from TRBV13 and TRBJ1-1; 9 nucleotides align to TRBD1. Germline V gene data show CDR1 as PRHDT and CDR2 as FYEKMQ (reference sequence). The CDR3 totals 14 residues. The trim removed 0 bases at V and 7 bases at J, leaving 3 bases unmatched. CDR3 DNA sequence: TGTGCCAGCAGCTTAGGCTGGGACAGGGTTGAAGCTTTCTTT. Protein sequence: CASSLGWDRVEAFF.

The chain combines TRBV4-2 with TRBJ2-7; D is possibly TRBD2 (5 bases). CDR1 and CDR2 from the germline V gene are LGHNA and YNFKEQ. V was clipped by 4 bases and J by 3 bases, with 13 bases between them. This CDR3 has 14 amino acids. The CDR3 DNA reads TGTGCCAGCAGCCGGGAGTCTAGGAACTACGAGCAGTACTTC. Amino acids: CASSRESRNYEQYF.

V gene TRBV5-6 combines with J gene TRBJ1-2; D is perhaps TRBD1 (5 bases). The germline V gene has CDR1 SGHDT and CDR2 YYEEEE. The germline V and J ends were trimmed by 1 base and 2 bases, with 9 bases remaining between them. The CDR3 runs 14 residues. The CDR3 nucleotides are TGTGCCAGCAGCTTGCGTGACAGCAACTATGGCTACACCTTC. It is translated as CASSLRDSNYGYTF.

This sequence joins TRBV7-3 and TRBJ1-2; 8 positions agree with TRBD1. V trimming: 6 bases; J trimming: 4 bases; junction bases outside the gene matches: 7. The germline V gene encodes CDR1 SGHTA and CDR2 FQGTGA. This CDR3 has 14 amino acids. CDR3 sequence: CASRKTGTGYGYTF. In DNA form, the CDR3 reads TGTGCCAGCAGGAAAACCGGGACAGGCTATGGCTACACCTTC.

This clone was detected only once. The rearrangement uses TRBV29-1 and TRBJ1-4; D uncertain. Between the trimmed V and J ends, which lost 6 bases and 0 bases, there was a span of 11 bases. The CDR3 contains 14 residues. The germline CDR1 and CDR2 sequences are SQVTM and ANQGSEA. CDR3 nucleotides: TGCAGCGTAGGATGGAGTGCAACTAATGAAAAACTGTTTTTT. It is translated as CSVGWSATNEKLFF.

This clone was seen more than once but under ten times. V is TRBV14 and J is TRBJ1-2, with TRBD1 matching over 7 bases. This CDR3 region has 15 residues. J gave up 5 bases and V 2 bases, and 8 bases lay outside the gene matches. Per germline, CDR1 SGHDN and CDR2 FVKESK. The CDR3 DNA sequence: TGTGCCAGCAGCCAAAAGACAGGGTCGGGATATGGCTACACCTTC. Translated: CASSQKTGSGYGYTF.

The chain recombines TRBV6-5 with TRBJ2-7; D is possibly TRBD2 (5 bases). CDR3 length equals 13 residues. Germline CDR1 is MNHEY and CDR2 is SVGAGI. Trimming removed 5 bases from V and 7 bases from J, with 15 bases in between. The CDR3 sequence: CASSPSGPGEQYF. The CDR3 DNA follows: TGTGCCAGCAGTCCGTCGGGCCCGGGGGAGCAGTACTTC.

The CDR3 bases are TGTGCCAGCTCACATCGTAGGTCTAGCGGGAGCGGCCCCTACAATGAGCAGTTCTTC. Protein product: CASSHRRSSGSGPYNEQFF. The chain carries TRBV27 and TRBJ2-1, with 10 bases lining up with TRBD2. The V gene's germline CDR1 is MNHEY and CDR2 SMNVEV (reference sequence). J lost 2 bases, V lost 8 bases, and 18 bases had no gene match. CDR3 length: 19 residues.

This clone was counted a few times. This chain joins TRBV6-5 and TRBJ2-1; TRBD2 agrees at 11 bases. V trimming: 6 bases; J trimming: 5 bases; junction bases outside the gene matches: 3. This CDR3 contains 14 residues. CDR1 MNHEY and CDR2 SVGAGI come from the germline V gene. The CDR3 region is CASRLGLADNEQFF. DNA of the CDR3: TGTGCCAGCAGATTGGGACTAGCGGACAATGAGCAGTTCTTC.

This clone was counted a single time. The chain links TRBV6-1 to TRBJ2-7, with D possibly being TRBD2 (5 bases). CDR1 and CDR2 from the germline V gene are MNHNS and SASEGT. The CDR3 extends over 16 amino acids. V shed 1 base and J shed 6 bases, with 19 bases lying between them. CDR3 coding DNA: TGTGCCAGCAGTGAAGGGGGAGCGGTAGGTTACCCCGAGCAGTACTTC. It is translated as CASSEGGAVGYPEQYF.